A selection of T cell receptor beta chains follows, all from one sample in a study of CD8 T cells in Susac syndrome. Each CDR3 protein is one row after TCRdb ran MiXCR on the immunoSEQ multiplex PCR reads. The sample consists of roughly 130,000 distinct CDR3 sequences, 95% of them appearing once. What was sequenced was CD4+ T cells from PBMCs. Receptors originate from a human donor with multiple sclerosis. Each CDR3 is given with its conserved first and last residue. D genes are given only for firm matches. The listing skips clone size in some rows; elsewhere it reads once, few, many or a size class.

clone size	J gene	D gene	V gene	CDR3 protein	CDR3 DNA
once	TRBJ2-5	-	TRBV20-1	CSGWDRFRETQYF	TGCAGTGGCTGGGATCGCTTTCGAGAGACCCAGTACTTC
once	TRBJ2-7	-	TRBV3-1	CASSQGTASEQYF	TGTGCCAGCAGCCAAGGTACGGCATCCGAGCAGTACTTC
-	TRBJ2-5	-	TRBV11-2	CASSTSQGGNQETQYF	TGTGCCAGCAGCACATCACAGGGGGGGAACCAAGAGACCCAGTACTTC
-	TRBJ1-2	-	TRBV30	CAWYVGSGYTF	TGTGCCTGGTATGTTGGGTCTGGCTACACCTTC
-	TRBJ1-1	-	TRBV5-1	CASSPAARNTEAFF	TGCGCCAGCAGCCCCGCTGCCAGGAACACTGAAGCTTTCTTT
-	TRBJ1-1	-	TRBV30	CAGQLNTEAFF	TGTGCTGGCCAACTGAACACTGAAGCTTTCTTT
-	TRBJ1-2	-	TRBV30	CAWSGGARVRYGYTF	TGTGCCTGGAGTGGGGGGGCGCGGGTCCGGTATGGCTACACCTTC
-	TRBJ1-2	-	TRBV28	CASSLWASLSRGYTF	TGTGCCAGCAGTTTATGGGCCAGTTTGTCTAGGGGCTACACCTTC
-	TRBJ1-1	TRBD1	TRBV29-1	CSVVITGGWNTEAFF	TGCAGCGTTGTCATAACAGGGGGTTGGAACACTGAAGCTTTCTTT
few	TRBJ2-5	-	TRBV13	CASSLVETQYF	TGTGCCAGCAGCTTAGTAGAGACCCAGTACTTC
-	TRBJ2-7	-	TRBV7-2	CASSLATEAYEQYF	TGTGCCAGCAGCTTAGCTACAGAAGCCTACGAGCAGTACTTC
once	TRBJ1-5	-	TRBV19	CASSIFPDQPQHF	TGTGCCAGTAGTATATTCCCGGATCAGCCCCAGCATTTT
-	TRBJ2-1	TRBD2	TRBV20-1	CSAKPRTSVVIEQFF	TGCAGTGCTAAACCCCGGACTAGCGTGGTAATTGAGCAGTTCTTC
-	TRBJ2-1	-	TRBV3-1	CASSRINRVFDNEQFF	TGTGCCAGCAGCCGAATCAACAGGGTTTTCGACAATGAGCAGTTCTTC
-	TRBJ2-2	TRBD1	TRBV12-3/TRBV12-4	CASSHDRGPGELFF	TGTGCCAGCAGCCACGACAGGGGACCGGGGGAGCTGTTTTTT
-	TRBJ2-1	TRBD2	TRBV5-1	CASSLGGSSNEQFF	TGCGCCAGCAGCTTGGGCGGGAGTAGTAATGAGCAGTTCTTC
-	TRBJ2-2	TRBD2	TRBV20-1	CSAKTSGNTGELFF	TGCAGTGCTAAGACTAGCGGTAACACCGGGGAGCTGTTTTTT
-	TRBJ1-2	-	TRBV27	CASSLSVGGRYGYTF	TGTGCCAGCAGTTTAAGTGTGGGGGGCCGCTATGGCTACACCTTC
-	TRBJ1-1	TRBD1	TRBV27	CASTGRTGRANTEAFF	TGTGCCAGCACCGGGCGGACAGGGAGGGCGAACACTGAAGCTTTCTTT
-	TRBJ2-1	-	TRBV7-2	CASSFQQYNEQFF	TGTGCCAGCAGCTTCCAACAGTACAATGAGCAGTTCTTC
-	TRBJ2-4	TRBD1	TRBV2	CAIRTGMLDKNIQYF	TGTGCCATCAGGACAGGCATGTTGGACAAAAACATTCAGTACTTC
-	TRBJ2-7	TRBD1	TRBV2	CASRPDRGRWEQYF	TGTGCCAGCAGACCGGACAGGGGGCGGTGGGAGCAGTACTTC
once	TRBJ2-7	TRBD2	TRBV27	CASPHRLAHEQYF	TGTGCCAGCCCCCATAGACTAGCCCACGAGCAGTACTTC
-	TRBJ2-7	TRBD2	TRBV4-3	CASSRGLAAYEQYF	TGCGCCAGCAGCCGCGGACTAGCGGCCTACGAGCAGTACTTC
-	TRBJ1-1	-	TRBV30	CAWSVGGAAAFF	TGTGCCTGGAGTGTCGGGGGCGCTGCAGCTTTCTTT
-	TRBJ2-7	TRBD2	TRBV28	CAPLTSGSSYEQYF	TGTGCCCCTTTGACCAGCGGGAGCTCCTACGAGCAGTACTTC
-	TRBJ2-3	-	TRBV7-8	CASSRSEGPTDTQYF	TGTGCCAGCAGCCGTTCCGAGGGGCCCACAGATACGCAGTATTTT
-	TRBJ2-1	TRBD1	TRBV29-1	CSVEDSTGGAGEQFF	TGCAGCGTTGAAGACTCGACAGGGGGTGCAGGTGAGCAGTTCTTC
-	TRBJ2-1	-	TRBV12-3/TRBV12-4	CASSLFSPPRGQFF	TGTGCCAGCAGTTTATTCTCCCCACCAAGGGGGCAGTTCTTC
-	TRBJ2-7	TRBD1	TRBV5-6	CASSRDRWYEQYF	TGTGCCAGCAGCCGGGACAGGTGGTACGAGCAGTACTTC
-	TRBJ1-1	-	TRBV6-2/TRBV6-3	CASRPGRKNTEAFF	TGTGCCAGCAGACCGGGACGGAAGAACACTGAAGCTTTCTTT
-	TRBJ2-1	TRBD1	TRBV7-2	CASSYTGTGVDNEQFF	TGTGCCAGCAGCTACACCGGGACAGGGGTAGACAATGAGCAGTTCTTC
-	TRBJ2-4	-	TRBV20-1	CSASNAREAKNIQYF	TGCAGTGCTAGTAACGCCCGGGAAGCCAAAAACATTCAGTACTTC
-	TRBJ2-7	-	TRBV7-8	CASSLFGGEQEQYF	TGTGCCAGCAGCTTATTTGGTGGTGAACAGGAGCAGTACTTC
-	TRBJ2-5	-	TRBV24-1	CATSDPLPGPRKGETQYF	TGTGCCACCAGTGATCCTCTGCCGGGTCCTCGGAAGGGAGAGACCCAGTACTTC
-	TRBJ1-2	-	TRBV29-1	CSVEGPGEDKGYTF	TGCAGCGTTGAAGGGCCAGGGGAGGATAAGGGCTACACCTTC
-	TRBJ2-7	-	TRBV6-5	CASSRPDRGYEQYF	TGTGCCAGCAGCAGACCGGACAGAGGCTACGAGCAGTACTTC
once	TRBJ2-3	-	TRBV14	CASSQDRTTQYF	TGTGCCAGCAGCCAAGACAGGACTACGCAGTATTTT
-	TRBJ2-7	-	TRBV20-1	CSARRSSIQGEQYF	TGCAGTGCTAGAAGGTCCTCGATCCAGGGCGAGCAGTACTTC
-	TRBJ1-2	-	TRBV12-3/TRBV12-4	CASSLIAGSYGYTF	TGTGCCAGCAGTTTGATCGCGGGCTCCTATGGCTACACCTTC
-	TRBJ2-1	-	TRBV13	CASSLGPGEPYNEQFF	TGTGCCAGCAGCTTAGGCCCGGGGGAACCCTACAATGAGCAGTTCTTC
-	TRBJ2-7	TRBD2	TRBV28	CASSSTERDTYEQYF	TGTGCCAGCAGTTCCACGGAGCGGGATACCTACGAGCAGTACTTC
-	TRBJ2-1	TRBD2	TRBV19	CASSQRVQVAGGSSYNEQFF	TGTGCCAGTAGCCAAAGGGTTCAAGTAGCGGGAGGGAGCTCCTACAATGAGCAGTTCTTC
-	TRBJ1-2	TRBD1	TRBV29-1	CSVGTRGGYGYTF	TGCAGCGTTGGGACCAGGGGGGGCTATGGCTACACCTTC